These 25 T cell receptor beta chains were sequenced from one sample in a study of monozygotic twins with inflammatory bowel disease. Each CDR3 protein gets one entry in TCRdb, which reprocessed the 5' RACE reads and gives no DNA. The specimen's table records some 190,000 distinct CDR3 sequences. Sequenced sample: blood. The receptors stem from a human donor with ulcerative colitis or Crohn's disease, or a healthy co-twin of an affected twin (not recorded which).

The chain carries TRBV19 and TRBJ1-1; the TCRdb D gene call, TRBD1, has no DNA to confirm it. Germline CDR1 LNHDA, CDR2 SQIVND (reference sequence). This CDR3 contains 16 residues. This CDR3 is CASSPGRRSILTEAFF.

V and J are TRBV5-8 and TRBJ1-2; TCRdb lists TRBD1, though no DNA is available to test this call. The CDR3 is 17 residues long. Germline V lookup: CDR1 SGHTS, CDR2 YDEGEE. CDR3 amino acids: CASRQGARGIGLVGYTF.

The V call is TRBV19, the J call TRBJ2-3. The CDR3 is 14 amino acids. CDR1 and CDR2 (germline): LNHDA, SQIVND (reference sequence). The CDR3 is CASSMGYPTDTQYF.

CDR3 sequence reads: CSARDRVGGRSTDTQYF. This sequence joins TRBV20-1 and TRBJ2-3; TCRdb gives TRBD1 as the D gene, but with no DNA this cannot be confirmed. Germline CDR1 DFQATT, CDR2 SNEGSKA (reference sequence). The CDR3 contains 17 residues.

This chain connects TRBV20-1 to TRBJ2-1. The V gene's germline CDR1 is DFQATT and CDR2 SNEGSKA (reference sequence). The CDR3 extends over 13 amino acids. The CDR3 reads CSAGDSSYNEQFF.

The V call is TRBV18, the J call TRBJ1-1. This CDR3 is built from 15 residues. Germline V gene data show CDR1 as KGHSH and CDR2 as LQKENI. CDR3 sequence reads: CASSLGDKRYTEAFF.

The V and J genes are TRBV12-3 or TRBV12-4 and TRBJ1-6; the TCRdb D gene call, TRBD1, has no DNA to confirm it. This CDR3 contains 14 residues. CDR3 protein: CASTLDRGVSPLHF.

This chain uses TRBV12-3 or TRBV12-4 with TRBJ1-3; there is no DNA to check the TCRdb D call of TRBD1. The CDR3 totals 17 residues. The CDR3 spells CASSLWAGGVAGNTIYF.

This chain uses TRBV5-1 with TRBJ2-7; TCRdb picks TRBD1, but there is no DNA to check that call. This CDR3 contains 13 residues. The germline V gene has CDR1 SGHRS and CDR2 YFSETQ. The chain's CDR3 is CASRDQGSYEQYF.

The V call is TRBV7-2, the J call TRBJ2-1. CDR3 length: 13 residues. Per the germline V gene, CDR1 is SGHTA and CDR2 is FQGNSA. The CDR3 spells CASSLGLLNEQFF.

The chain is built from TRBV5-5 and TRBJ2-5; the D call of TRBD1 rests on TCRdb alone, since no DNA is present to check it. The germline V gene has CDR1 SGHKS and CDR2 YYEKEE (reference sequence). The CDR3 extends over 16 amino acids. The CDR3 is CASSLGGTGVLETQYF.

The V gene is TRBV7-2, the J gene TRBJ1-6; the TCRdb call, TRBD1, lacks DNA for checking. This CDR3 has 13 amino acids. CDR1 and CDR2 (germline): SGHTA, FQGNSA. CDR3 in amino acids: CASKGQNNSPLHF.

The genes are TRBV6-1 and TRBJ2-5; TCRdb returns TRBD1, unconfirmable since there is no DNA. The CDR3 consists of 15 residues. Germline V gives CDR1 MNHNS, CDR2 SASEGT. The chain's CDR3 is CASKQRAGDAETQYF.

This chain uses TRBV7-2 with TRBJ2-3; TCRdb's D call of TRBD2 is untestable without DNA. CDR1 is SGHTA, CDR2 FQGNSA, per germline. CDR3 size: 17 residues. The CDR3 sequence is CASSSLAGPMLGDTQYF.

The chain recombines TRBV30 with TRBJ1-5; TCRdb names TRBD1, which stays unverified in the absence of DNA. CDR3 length: 14 residues. The germline V gene encodes CDR1 GTSNPN and CDR2 SVGIG (reference sequence). The CDR3 protein is CAWSVDRGIQPQHF.

The V and J genes are TRBV6-5 and TRBJ2-1; TCRdb's D call, TRBD2, is unchecked because there is no DNA. CDR3 length: 14 residues. Germline V lookup: CDR1 MNHEY, CDR2 SVGAGI. CDR3 protein: CASSYRAQRNEQFF.

This chain joins TRBV7-8 and TRBJ2-2. CDR1 and CDR2 from the germline V gene are SGHVS and FQNEAQ. CDR3 length: 15 residues. The CDR3 protein is CASSLQDFYTGELFF.

The chain employs TRBV7-9 and TRBJ1-2. This CDR3 region has 13 residues. Germline lookup yields CDR1 SEHNR and CDR2 FQNEAQ (reference sequence). The CDR3 sequence is CASSSDKNYGYTF.

The V and J genes are TRBV3-1 and TRBJ2-1; as DNA is missing, the TRBD1 call by TCRdb cannot be tested. CDR3 length equals 14 residues. Germline V gene data show CDR1 as LGHDT and CDR2 as YNNKEL (reference sequence). CDR3 sequence: CASSRTASYNEQFF.

The chain carries TRBV9 and TRBJ2-5; TCRdb's D call of TRBD1 is untestable without DNA. CDR3 size: 16 residues. Germline values: CDR1 SGDLS, CDR2 YYNGEE. CDR3: CASSQPGTGEWETQYF.

This chain links TRBV24-1 with TRBJ2-5. CDR1 is KGHDR, CDR2 SFDVKD, per germline. The length of the CDR3 is 13 residues. CDR3 sequence: CATSDRVQETQYF.

The chain joins TRBV20-1 to TRBJ2-7. Germline lookup yields CDR1 DFQATT and CDR2 SNEGSKA (reference sequence). The CDR3 has 13 amino acids. This CDR3 is CSASFATRYEQYF.

V and J are TRBV19 and TRBJ2-1. The germline V gene encodes CDR1 LNHDA and CDR2 SQIVND (reference sequence). The CDR3 is 16 amino acids. CDR3 region: CASSIEAAFSYNEQFF.

V and J are TRBV30 and TRBJ1-1; there is no DNA to check the TCRdb D call of TRBD1. Germline loops: CDR1 GTSNPN, CDR2 SVGIG (reference sequence). The CDR3 contains 14 residues. Here the CDR3 reads CAWSVLGPGTEAFF.

The rearrangement uses TRBV7-6 and TRBJ2-2. This CDR3 contains 15 residues. The germline V gene encodes CDR1 SGHVS and CDR2 FNYEAQ. CDR3 sequence: CASSLGRTNTGELFF.